This TCR beta chain was recorded in a study of CD8 T cells in ankylosing spondylitis (dated by TCRdb to 2017 to 2019). About the investigation overall: To find TCR variants linked to disease, the study profiled T cell receptor beta repertoires in ankylosing spondylitis patients and healthy donors. Peripheral blood was sampled, and synovial fluid was also collected from ankylosing spondylitis patients. The full study cohort was made up of about 25 ankylosing spondylitis patients and roughly 100 healthy donors. Results the study describes overall, beyond this receptor: The disease-linked clones showed a CD8+ phenotype and occurred at relatively low frequencies in peripheral blood. Blood from ankylosing spondylitis patients appeared to be characterized by a TCR beta motif made up of under ten highly homologous amino acid variants. Some motif variants were previously reported in synovial fluid and blood of reactive arthritis patients, suggesting common disease-initiation mechanisms. The disease-linked clones were reported as significantly enriched in matched synovial fluid samples from ankylosing spondylitis patients.

After removal of 1 base from V and 5 bases from J, the junction retains 5 bases not matched to a gene. The CDR3, cysteine through phenylalanine, is 15 amino acids long. Of the read, only the CDR3 DNA is kept; its 45 bases are in frame from base 1. The germline V gene specifies SGHRS as CDR1 and YFSETQ as CDR2. The sequencing machine was an Illumina HiSeq 2500. TCR beta libraries were prepared by quantitative 5'-RACE with molecular barcodes. The paper's processing steps were these. To identify disease-linked TCR variants, a new computational method was used, one built on a probabilistic model of VDJ rearrangement. Using fastp at Q25 and MiXCR, TCRdb reprocessed the public reads and kept productive beta chains. Duplicate CDR3 protein sequences are folded into a single record with the most common DNA and genes. TCRdb's processing, not the authors' own work, is the source of the V and J calls. The sample data list over 600,000 distinct CDR3 sequences, and around 20% of these were observed just once. The ten largest make up under 20% of the sample.

A remark on this clonotype: Its target antigen remains unknown. The sample holds no much larger clone one base away, and base qualities are not on file.

The chain uses TRBV5-1 and TRBJ2-1; TRBD1 lines up with 8 middle nucleotides. The origin of this receptor is a male donor with ankylosing spondylitis. The sample was blood, either unsorted or a sorted T cell fraction (not recorded which). The DNA sequence is given as TGCGCCAGCAGCTTGAGACAGGGGATTAACAATGAGCAGTTCTTC. Its protein product is CASSLRQGINNEQFF.